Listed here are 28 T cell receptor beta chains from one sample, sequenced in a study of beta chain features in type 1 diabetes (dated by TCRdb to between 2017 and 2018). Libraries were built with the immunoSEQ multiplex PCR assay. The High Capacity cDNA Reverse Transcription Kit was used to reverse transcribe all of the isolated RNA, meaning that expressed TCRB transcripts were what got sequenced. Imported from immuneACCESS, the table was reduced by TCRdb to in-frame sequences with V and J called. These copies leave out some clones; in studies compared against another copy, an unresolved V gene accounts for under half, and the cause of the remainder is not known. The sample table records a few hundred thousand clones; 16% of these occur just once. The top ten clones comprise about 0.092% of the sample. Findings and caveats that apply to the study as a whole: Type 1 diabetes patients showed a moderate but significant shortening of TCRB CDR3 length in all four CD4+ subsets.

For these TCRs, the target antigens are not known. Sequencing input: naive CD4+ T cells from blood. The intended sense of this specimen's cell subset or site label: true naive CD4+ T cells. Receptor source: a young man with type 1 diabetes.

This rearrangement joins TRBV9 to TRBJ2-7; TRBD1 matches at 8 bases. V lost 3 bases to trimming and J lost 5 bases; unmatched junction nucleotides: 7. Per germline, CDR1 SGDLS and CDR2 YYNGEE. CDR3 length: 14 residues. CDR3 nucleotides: TGTGCCAGCAGCGCGCGGACAGGGTTGAACGAGCAGTACTTC. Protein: CASSARTGLNEQYF.

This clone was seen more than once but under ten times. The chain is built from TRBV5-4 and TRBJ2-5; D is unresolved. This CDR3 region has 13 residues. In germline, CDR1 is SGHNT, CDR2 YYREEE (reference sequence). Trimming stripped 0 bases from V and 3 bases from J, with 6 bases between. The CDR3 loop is CASSLGLEETQYF. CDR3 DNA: TGTGCCAGCAGCTTGGGGCTAGAAGAGACCCAGTACTTC.

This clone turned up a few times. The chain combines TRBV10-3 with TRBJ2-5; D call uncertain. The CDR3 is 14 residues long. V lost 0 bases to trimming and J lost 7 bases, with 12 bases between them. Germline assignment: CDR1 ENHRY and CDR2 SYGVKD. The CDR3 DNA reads TGTGCCATCAGTGAGTCGACTTTCGTAGGGACCCAGTACTTC. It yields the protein CAISESTFVGTQYF.

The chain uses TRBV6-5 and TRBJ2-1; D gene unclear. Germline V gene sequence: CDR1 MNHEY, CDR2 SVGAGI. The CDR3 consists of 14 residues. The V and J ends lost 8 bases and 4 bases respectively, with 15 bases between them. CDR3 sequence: CASSLTLEYNEQFF. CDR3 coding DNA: TGTGCCAGCTCCCTTACTTTGGAGTACAATGAGCAGTTCTTC.

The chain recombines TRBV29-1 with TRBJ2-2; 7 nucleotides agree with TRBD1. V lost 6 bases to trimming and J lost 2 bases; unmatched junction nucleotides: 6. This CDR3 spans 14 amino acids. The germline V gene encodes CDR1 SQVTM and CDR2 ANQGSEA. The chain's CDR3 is CSVSTGFNTGELFF. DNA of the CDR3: TGCAGCGTCTCGACAGGGTTTAACACCGGGGAGCTGTTTTTT.

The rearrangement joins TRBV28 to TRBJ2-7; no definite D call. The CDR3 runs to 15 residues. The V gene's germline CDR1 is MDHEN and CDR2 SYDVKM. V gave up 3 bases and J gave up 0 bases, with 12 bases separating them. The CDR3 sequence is CASSFGELSSYEQYF. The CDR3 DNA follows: TGTGCCAGCAGTTTTGGGGAACTGAGCTCCTACGAGCAGTACTTC.

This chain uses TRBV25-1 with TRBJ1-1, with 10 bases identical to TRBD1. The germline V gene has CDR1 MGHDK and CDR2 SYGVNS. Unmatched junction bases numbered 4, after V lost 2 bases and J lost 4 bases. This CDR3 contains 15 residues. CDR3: CASSEIRTGGTEAFF. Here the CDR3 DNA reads TGTGCCAGCAGTGAAATAAGGACAGGGGGCACTGAAGCTTTCTTT. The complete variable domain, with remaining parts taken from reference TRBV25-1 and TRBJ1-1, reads EADIYQTPRYLVIGTGKKITLECSQTMGHDKMYWYQQDPGMELHLIHYSYGVNSTEKGDLSSESTVSRIRTEHFPLTLESARPSHTSQYLCASSEIRTGGTEAFFGQGTRLTVV.

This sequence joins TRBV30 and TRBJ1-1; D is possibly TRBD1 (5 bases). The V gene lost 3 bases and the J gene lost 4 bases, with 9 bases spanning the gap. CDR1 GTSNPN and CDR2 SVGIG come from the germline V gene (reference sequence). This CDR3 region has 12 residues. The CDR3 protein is CAWRGGTTEAFF. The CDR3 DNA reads TGTGCCTGGAGGGGAGGGACCACTGAAGCTTTCTTT. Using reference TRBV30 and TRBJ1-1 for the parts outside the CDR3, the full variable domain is SQTIHQWPATLVQPVGSPLSLECTVEGTSNPNLYWYRQAAGRGLQLLFYSVGIGQISSEVPQNLSASRPQDRQFILSSKKLLLSDSGFYLCAWRGGTTEAFFGQGTRLTVV.

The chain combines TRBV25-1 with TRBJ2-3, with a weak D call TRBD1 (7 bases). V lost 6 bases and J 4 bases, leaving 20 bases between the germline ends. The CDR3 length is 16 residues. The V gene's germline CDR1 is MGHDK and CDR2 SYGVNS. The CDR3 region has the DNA TGTGCCAGCAGGGACAGGAGGGGCAGGGAATCAGATACGCAGTATTTT. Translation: CASRDRRGRESDTQYF.

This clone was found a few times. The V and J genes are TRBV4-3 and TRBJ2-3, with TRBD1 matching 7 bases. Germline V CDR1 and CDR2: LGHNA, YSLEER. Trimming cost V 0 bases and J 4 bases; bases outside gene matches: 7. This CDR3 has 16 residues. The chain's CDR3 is CASSQDPTGPPDTQYF. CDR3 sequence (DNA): TGCGCCAGCAGCCAAGATCCGACAGGGCCCCCAGATACGCAGTATTTT.

CDR3 amino acids: CASSELANVLTF. The CDR3 coding sequence is TGTGCCAGTAGTGAATTGGCCAACGTCCTGACTTTC. The chain recombines TRBV28 with TRBJ2-6; D is unclear. The ends were cut back, 9 bases at V and 6 bases at J, with 9 bases in the middle. CDR1 is MDHEN and CDR2 is SYDVKM in the germline V gene. The CDR3 sequence is 12 residues long. The full variable domain, rest sourced from reference TRBV28 and TRBJ2-6, is DVKVTQSSRYLVKRTGEKVFLECVQDMDHENMFWYRQDPGLGLRLIYFSYDVKMKEKGDIPEGYSVSREKKERFSLILESASTNQTSMYLCASSELANVLTFGAGSRLTVL.

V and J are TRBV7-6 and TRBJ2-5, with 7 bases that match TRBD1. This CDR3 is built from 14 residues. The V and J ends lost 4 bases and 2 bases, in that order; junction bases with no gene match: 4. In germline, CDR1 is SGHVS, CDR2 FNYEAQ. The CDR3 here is CASSSRTGQETQYF. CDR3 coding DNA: TGTGCCAGCAGCTCAAGGACAGGTCAAGAGACCCAGTACTTC.

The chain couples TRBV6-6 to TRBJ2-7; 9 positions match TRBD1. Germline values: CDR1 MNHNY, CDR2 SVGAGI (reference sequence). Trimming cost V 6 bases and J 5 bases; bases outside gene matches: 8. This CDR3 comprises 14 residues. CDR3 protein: CASRYPGQGHEQYF. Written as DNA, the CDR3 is TGTGCCAGCAGGTACCCGGGACAGGGACACGAGCAGTACTTC.

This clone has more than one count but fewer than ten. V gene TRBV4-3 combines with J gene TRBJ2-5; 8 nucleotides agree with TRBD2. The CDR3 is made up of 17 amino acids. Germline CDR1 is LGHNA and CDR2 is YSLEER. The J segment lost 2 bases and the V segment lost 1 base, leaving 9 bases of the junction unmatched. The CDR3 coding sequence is TGCGCCAGCAGCCAAGCGACAGCGGGAGCGGGACAAGAGACCCAGTACTTC. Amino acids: CASSQATAGAGQETQYF.

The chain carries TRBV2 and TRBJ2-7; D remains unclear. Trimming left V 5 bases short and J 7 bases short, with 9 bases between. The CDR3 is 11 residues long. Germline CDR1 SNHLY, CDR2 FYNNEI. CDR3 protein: CASSPFVEQYF. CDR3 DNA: TGTGCCAGCAGTCCTTTTGTTGAGCAGTACTTC.

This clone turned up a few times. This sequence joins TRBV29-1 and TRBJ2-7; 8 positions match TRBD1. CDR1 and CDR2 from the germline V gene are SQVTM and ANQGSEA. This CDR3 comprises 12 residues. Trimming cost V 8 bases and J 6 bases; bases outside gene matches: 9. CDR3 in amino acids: CSSGTGPSEQYF. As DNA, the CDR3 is TGCAGCTCGGGGACAGGCCCCTCCGAGCAGTACTTC.

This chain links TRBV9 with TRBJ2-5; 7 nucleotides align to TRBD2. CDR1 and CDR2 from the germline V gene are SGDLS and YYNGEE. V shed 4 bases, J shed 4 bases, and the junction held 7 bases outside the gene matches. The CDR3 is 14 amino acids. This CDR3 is CASSQAGNRETQYF. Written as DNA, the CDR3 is TGTGCCAGCAGCCAAGCGGGGAACAGAGAGACCCAGTACTTC.

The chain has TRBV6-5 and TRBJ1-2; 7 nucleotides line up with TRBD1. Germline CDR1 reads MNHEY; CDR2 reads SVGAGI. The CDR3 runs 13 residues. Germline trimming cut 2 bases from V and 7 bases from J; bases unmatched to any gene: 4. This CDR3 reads CASSYDRDAGYTF. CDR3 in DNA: TGTGCCAGCAGTTACGACAGGGATGCTGGCTACACCTTC.

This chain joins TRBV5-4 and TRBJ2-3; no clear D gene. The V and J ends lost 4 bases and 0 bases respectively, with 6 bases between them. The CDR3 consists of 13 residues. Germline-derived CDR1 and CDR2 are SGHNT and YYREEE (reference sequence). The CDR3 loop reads CASSMASTDTQYF. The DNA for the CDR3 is TGTGCCAGCAGCATGGCTAGCACAGATACGCAGTATTTT.

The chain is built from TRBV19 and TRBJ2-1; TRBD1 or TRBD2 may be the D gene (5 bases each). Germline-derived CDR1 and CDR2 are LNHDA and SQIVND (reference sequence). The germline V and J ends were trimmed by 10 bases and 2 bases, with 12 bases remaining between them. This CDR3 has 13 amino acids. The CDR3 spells CATSQGAYNEQFF. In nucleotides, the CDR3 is TGTGCCACCTCGCAGGGAGCCTACAATGAGCAGTTCTTC.

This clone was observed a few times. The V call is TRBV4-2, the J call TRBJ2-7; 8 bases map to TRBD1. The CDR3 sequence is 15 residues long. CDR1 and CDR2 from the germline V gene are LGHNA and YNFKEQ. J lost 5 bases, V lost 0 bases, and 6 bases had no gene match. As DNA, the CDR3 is TGTGCCAGCAGCCAAGAGTTGACAGGGGAGCACGAGCAGTACTTC. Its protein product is CASSQELTGEHEQYF.

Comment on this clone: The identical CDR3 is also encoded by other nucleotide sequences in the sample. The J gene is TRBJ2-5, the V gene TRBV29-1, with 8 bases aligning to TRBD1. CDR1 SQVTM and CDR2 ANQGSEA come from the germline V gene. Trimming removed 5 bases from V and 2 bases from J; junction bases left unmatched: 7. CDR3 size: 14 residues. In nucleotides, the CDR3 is TGCAGCGTTCTGGACAGGGTGACGCAAGAGACCCAGTACTTC. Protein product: CSVLDRVTQETQYF.

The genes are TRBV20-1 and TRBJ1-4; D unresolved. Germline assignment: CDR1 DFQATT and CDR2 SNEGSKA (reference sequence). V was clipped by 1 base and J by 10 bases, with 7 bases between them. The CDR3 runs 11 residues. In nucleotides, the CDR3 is TGCAGTGCTAGAGGGCCGGGAAAACTGTTTTTT. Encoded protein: CSARGPGKLFF.

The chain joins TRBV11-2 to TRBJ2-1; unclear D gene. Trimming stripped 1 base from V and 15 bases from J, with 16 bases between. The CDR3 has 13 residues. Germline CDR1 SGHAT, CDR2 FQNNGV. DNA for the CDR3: TGTGCCAGCAGCTTAGGAGGCGCCAGCGCATGGTTCTTC. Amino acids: CASSLGGASAWFF. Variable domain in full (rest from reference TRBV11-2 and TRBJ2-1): EAGVAQSPRYKIIEKRQSVAFWCNPISGHATLYWYQQILGQGPKLLIQFQNNGVVDDSQLPKDRFSAERLKGVDSTLKIQPAKLEDSAVYLCASSLGGASAWFFGPGTRLTVL.

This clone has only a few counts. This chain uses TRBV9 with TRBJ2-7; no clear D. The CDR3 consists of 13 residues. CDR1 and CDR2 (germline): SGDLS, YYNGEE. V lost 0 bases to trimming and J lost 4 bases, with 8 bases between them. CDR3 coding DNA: TGTGCCAGCAGCGTAGCTTTAGGGTACGAGCAGTACTTC. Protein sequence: CASSVALGYEQYF.

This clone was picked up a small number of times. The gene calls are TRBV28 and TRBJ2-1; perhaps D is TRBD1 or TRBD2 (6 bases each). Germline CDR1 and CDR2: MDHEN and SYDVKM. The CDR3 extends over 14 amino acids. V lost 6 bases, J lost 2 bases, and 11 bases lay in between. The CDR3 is CASRKGGTYNEQFF. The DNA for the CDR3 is TGTGCCAGCAGGAAGGGGGGAACCTACAATGAGCAGTTCTTC. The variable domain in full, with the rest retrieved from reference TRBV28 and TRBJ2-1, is DVKVTQSSRYLVKRTGEKVFLECVQDMDHENMFWYRQDPGLGLRLIYFSYDVKMKEKGDIPEGYSVSREKKERFSLILESASTNQTSMYLCASRKGGTYNEQFFGPGTRLTVL.

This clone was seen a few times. CDR3 in amino acids: CATHQSSGGRGYTF. The CDR3, as DNA: TGTGCCACCCACCAGAGTAGCGGGGGCAGGGGCTACACCTTC. This chain joins TRBV15 and TRBJ1-2; a possible D gene is TRBD1 (6 bases). The CDR3 runs to 14 residues. CDR1 is LNHNV and CDR2 is YYDKDF in the germline V gene (reference sequence). Trimming removed 8 bases from V and 8 bases from J, with 21 bases in between.

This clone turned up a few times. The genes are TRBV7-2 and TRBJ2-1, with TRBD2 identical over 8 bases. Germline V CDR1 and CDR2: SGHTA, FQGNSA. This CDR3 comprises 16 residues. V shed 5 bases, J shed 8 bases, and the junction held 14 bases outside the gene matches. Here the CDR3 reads CASSLVASSGRYEQFF. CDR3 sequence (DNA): TGTGCCAGCAGCCTAGTCGCCTCGAGCGGGAGATATGAGCAGTTCTTC.